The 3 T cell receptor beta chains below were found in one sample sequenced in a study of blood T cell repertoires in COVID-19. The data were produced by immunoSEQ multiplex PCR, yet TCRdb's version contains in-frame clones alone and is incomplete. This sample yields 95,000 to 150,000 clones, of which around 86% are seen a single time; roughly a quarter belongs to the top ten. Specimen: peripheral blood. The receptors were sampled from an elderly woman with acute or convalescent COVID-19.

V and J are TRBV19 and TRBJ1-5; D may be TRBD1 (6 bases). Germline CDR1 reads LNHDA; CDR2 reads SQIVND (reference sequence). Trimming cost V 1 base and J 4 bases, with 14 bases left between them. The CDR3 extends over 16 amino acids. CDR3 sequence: CASSIGGWQGNQPQHF. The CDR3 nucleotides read TGTGCCAGTAGTATAGGGGGTTGGCAGGGGAATCAGCCCCAGCATTTT.

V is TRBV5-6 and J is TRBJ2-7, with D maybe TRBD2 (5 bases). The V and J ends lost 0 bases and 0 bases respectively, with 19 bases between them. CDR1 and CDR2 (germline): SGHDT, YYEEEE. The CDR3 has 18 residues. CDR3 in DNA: TGTGCCAGCAGCTTGGAGCGGTATAGGACCCAAAGCTCCTACGAGCAGTACTTC. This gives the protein CASSLERYRTQSSYEQYF.

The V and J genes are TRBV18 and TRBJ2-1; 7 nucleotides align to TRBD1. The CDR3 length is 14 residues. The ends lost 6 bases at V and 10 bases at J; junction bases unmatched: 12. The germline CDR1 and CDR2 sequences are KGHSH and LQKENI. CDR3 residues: CASSPGQLFFEQFF. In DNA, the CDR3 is TGTGCCAGCTCGCCGGGACAGCTTTTTTTCGAGCAGTTCTTC.